This is a list of T cell receptor beta chains from one sample in a study of radiotherapy plus CTLA-4 blockade in lung cancer. Libraries were prepared by immunoSEQ multiplex PCR; TCRdb keeps only in-frame clonotypes and omits some of them. The profile covers over 60,000 clones, with about 87% appearing a single time and 0.85% to 0.9% taken by the ten largest. The material sequenced was peripheral blood, taken from a patient treated with radiotherapy plus ipilimumab. The receptors were sampled from a human donor with non-small cell lung cancer who had stable disease on radiotherapy plus ipilimumab. Both conserved end residues are part of each CDR3. Fields, in order: clone size, J gene, D gene, V gene, CDR3 length, CDR3 DNA, CDR3 protein. The D gene is left open where the match is weak. The listing skips clone size in some rows; elsewhere it reads once, few, many or a size class.

>.|TRBJ2-1|.|TRBV30|13
TGTGCCTGGAATCCCCTCGAGTACAATGAGCAGTTCTTC
CAWNPLEYNEQFF
>.|TRBJ2-3|.|TRBV13|11
TGTGCCAGCAGCGAAGGAGATACGCAGTATTTT
CASSEGDTQYF
>.|TRBJ2-7|TRBD2|TRBV2|18
TGTGCCAGCAAAGAAATACCCTTAGCGGGAGGGCCTGCGTACGAGCAGTACTTC
CASKEIPLAGGPAYEQYF
>few|TRBJ2-5|.|TRBV27|13
TGTGCCAGCAGTCATCGGCGAGGAGAGACCCAGTACTTC
CASSHRRGETQYF
>once|TRBJ2-7|TRBD2|TRBV7-9|16
TGTGCCAGCAGCCTTGAGCCTAGCGGGAGGGTCTACGAGCAGTACTTC
CASSLEPSGRVYEQYF
>.|TRBJ2-7|TRBD2|TRBV9|15
TGTGCCAGCAGCGTAGGAGGAGCGGGAGTCTACGAGCAGTACTTC
CASSVGGAGVYEQYF
>.|TRBJ2-2|.|TRBV29-1|12
TGCAGCGTTCCCGGGCCCCCCGGGGAGCTGTTTTTT
CSVPGPPGELFF
>.|TRBJ2-2|TRBD2|TRBV5-1|16
TGCGCCAGCAGCTTAACTAGCGGACCGAACACCGGGGAGCTGTTTTTT
CASSLTSGPNTGELFF
>once|TRBJ2-7|.|TRBV7-6|13
TGTGCCAGCAGCCGTTCCCCACAAGGGGAGCAGTACTTC
CASSRSPQGEQYF
>few|TRBJ2-7|.|TRBV11-2|14
TGTGCCAGCAGCTTTAGACAGCCAATGGGGGAGCAGTACTTC
CASSFRQPMGEQYF
>.|TRBJ1-5|.|TRBV9|15
TGTGCCAGCAGCGTAACGGGGTCGGGCAATCAGCCCCAGCATTTT
CASSVTGSGNQPQHF
>.|TRBJ2-7|TRBD1|TRBV6-5|14
TGTGCCAGCAGTTACTCCCCGACAGGGACCGAGCAGTACTTC
CASSYSPTGTEQYF
>.|TRBJ1-1|.|TRBV2|14
TGTGCCAGCAGTTTTCGGACAGAGAACACTGAAGCTTTCTTT
CASSFRTENTEAFF
>.|TRBJ2-3|TRBD1|TRBV19|16
TGTGCCAGTAGTGACCTAGGACAGGACGGGCCAGATACGCAGTATTTT
CASSDLGQDGPDTQYF
>.|TRBJ1-2|.|TRBV2|14
TGTGCCAGCAGTGAGGGTGTCCGGAGGCATGGCTACACCTTC
CASSEGVRRHGYTF
>once|TRBJ2-7|TRBD2|TRBV11-3|15
TGTGCCAGCAGCTTAGGGCTAGCGGTGACCTACGAGCAGTACTTC
CASSLGLAVTYEQYF
>.|TRBJ1-2|.|TRBV11-1|14
TGTGCCAGCAGCTTAGGTGGGGGCGCGCGTGGCTACACCTTC
CASSLGGGARGYTF
>.|TRBJ1-5|TRBD1|TRBV6-5|15
TGTGCCAGCAGGCGGGACAGTTATAGCAATCAGCCCCAGCATTTT
CASRRDSYSNQPQHF
>.|TRBJ1-4|.|TRBV5-5|16
TGTGCCAGCAGCCATTACGGGGGGCCTGATGGAGAAAAACTGTTTTTT
CASSHYGGPDGEKLFF
>once|TRBJ1-1|.|TRBV7-2|15
TGTGCCAGCAGCTTAGCCCCACAGGGGAACACTGAAGCTTTCTTT
CASSLAPQGNTEAFF
>.|TRBJ2-7|TRBD1|TRBV19|16
TGTGCCAGTAGCACCTCCGGGACAGGGCTTTCCTACGAGCAGTACTTC
CASSTSGTGLSYEQYF
>.|TRBJ2-3|TRBD2|TRBV5-8|16
TGTGCCAGCAGCTTGACGAGCGGGGGGCCCACAGATACGCAGTATTTT
CASSLTSGGPTDTQYF
>.|TRBJ2-3|.|TRBV25-1|13
TGTGCCAGCAGTGGGCCCCGATCGGATACGCAGTATTTT
CASSGPRSDTQYF
>.|TRBJ2-7|TRBD2|TRBV7-9|16
TGTGCCAGCAGCCCGCGGGGGGGTCCCGACCCCTACGAGCAGTACTTC
CASSPRGGPDPYEQYF
>.|TRBJ2-7|.|TRBV9|14
TGTGCCAGCAGCCCTCGGACCGGGGGCTACGAGCAGTACTTC
CASSPRTGGYEQYF
>.|TRBJ2-1|TRBD2|TRBV5-5|15
TGTGCCAGCAGGGGGGGACTAGCGGTCACAAATGAGCAGTTCTTC
CASRGGLAVTNEQFF
>.|TRBJ1-4|.|TRBV28|13
TGTGCCAGCAGCAGGCCCCCTGGGGAAAAACTGTTTTTT
CASSRPPGEKLFF
>.|TRBJ1-5|TRBD1|TRBV7-9|13
TGTGCCCGCCGGACAGGGTCTAATCAGCCCCAGCATTTT
CARRTGSNQPQHF
>.|TRBJ2-1|.|TRBV6-6|14
TGTGCCAGCAGTTACGGATCCCCGCAAGGTGAGCAGTTCTTC
CASSYGSPQGEQFF
>.|TRBJ1-1|TRBD1|TRBV27|14
TGTGCCAGCAGGCAGGGGGCTTGGAACACTGAAGCTTTCTTT
CASRQGAWNTEAFF
>.|TRBJ2-1|TRBD2|TRBV6-1|17
TGTGCCAGCAGTGGACTAGCGGGGGGGAGCTCCTACAATGAGCAGTTCTTC
CASSGLAGGSSYNEQFF
>.|TRBJ1-5|.|TRBV28|15
TGTGCCAGCAGTTTAGGCACCTGGAGCAATCAGCCCCAGCATTTT
CASSLGTWSNQPQHF
>once|TRBJ1-3|TRBD1|TRBV6-5|16
TGTGCCAGCAGTTACAGTCTACAGGGGAAAGGAAACACCATATATTTT
CASSYSLQGKGNTIYF
>.|TRBJ2-3|TRBD2|TRBV7-3|18
TGTGCCAGCAGCTTAACAGCGGGGGGCTACCCTTCCACAGATACGCAGTATTTT
CASSLTAGGYPSTDTQYF
>.|TRBJ2-1|TRBD2|TRBV5-1|14
TGCGCCAGCAGCGGGACTAGCGGGTACAATGAGCAGTTCTTC
CASSGTSGYNEQFF
>.|TRBJ1-2|TRBD1|TRBV6-1|17
TGTGCCAGCAGTGAAGCGGTACAGGGGGGGCCTCTGTATGGCTACACCTTC
CASSEAVQGGPLYGYTF
>.|TRBJ2-7|.|TRBV4-2|15
TGTGCCAGCAGCCAAGACCTAAGCGGGCCCTACGAGCAGTACTTC
CASSQDLSGPYEQYF
>.|TRBJ2-7|.|TRBV7-3|14
TGTGCCAGCAGTCAAAATGGGGGGCCCTACGAGCAGTACTTC
CASSQNGGPYEQYF
>once|TRBJ2-3|TRBD1|TRBV30|13
TGTGCCTGCAGGCAGGGGGCAAGGGATACGCAGTATTTT
CACRQGARDTQYF
>.|TRBJ1-5|.|TRBV18|13
TGTGCCAGCTCACCGGGCCTAAATCAGCCCCAGCATTTT
CASSPGLNQPQHF
>.|TRBJ2-1|TRBD2|TRBV6-5|15
TGTGCCACCACGGCCGGACTAGCGGCAAACAATGAGCAGTTCTTC
CATTAGLAANNEQFF
>.|TRBJ2-7|.|TRBV7-2|14
TGTGCCAGCAGCGGGCAACAGGGTCCCTACGAGCAGTACTTC
CASSGQQGPYEQYF
>.|TRBJ2-3|.|TRBV29-1|14
TGCAGCGTTGCCCCGGGGCGAGGCACAGATACGCAGTATTTT
CSVAPGRGTDTQYF
>.|TRBJ1-4|TRBD1|TRBV4-1|14
TGCGCCAGCAGCCTGCGACAGGGAGGCGAAAAACTGTTTTTT
CASSLRQGGEKLFF
>.|TRBJ2-3|.|TRBV18|13
TGTGCCAGCTCGCGCCTTAGCACAGATACGCAGTATTTT
CASSRLSTDTQYF
>once|TRBJ1-2|.|TRBV29-1|12
TGCAGCTCACGTGGATCTAACTATGGCTACACCTTC
CSSRGSNYGYTF
>.|TRBJ1-1|.|TRBV6-5|14
TGTGCCAGCGGATGGACATCACAGAACACTGAAGCTTTCTTT
CASGWTSQNTEAFF
>.|TRBJ2-1|.|TRBV21-1|20
TGTGCCAGCAGCATACCCGGGACTAGCGGGGAGGAGGCTACGTCCAATGAGCAGTTCTTC
CASSIPGTSGEEATSNEQFF
>.|TRBJ2-7|.|TRBV21-1|14
TGTGCCAGCAGCAAAAGGGACAGGGCTAACGAGCAGTACTTC
CASSKRDRANEQYF